This TCR beta chain comes out of a study of cytomegalovirus exposure and HLA in healthy donors (dated by TCRdb to the late 2010s). At the level of the whole study: According to an earlier analysis of a few hundred of the donors, 150 million to 200 million T cells yielded over 90 million unique TCR beta sequences and roughly 280 Gb of sequence data. Of the 300 to 400 genotyped donors, over 70% fell in the genetic ancestry cluster associated with self-reported Caucasian donors. Donor age, sex, ethnicity and CMV serostatus were collected together with the repertoire data. An earlier analysis of about 600 of the donors used high-throughput TCR beta sequencing to judge whether each TCR beta V gene segment behaved as functional or pseudogenic. Roughly 290 gigabases of sequencing data and around 85 million unique TCR sequences made up an early release that covered 640 HLA-typed donors. Every discovery cohort repertoire had been produced on one sequencing platform. On average, 235,054 unique TCR beta nucleotide sequences were sequenced per donor among 398 genotyped donors of the cohort, with roughly 18% of those sequences being non-productive. Typing coverage differed by locus: A, B, C, DRB1 and DQB1 were typed in about 620-630 donors, DQA1 in approximately 520, DPA1 in 600 to 610, and DPB1 in around 490. A separate validation cohort of roughly 120 different subjects was used in addition to the roughly 700-subject first cohort. HLA typing covered class I and class II loci at four-digit resolution. The study aimed to test whether signatures of past pathogen exposure could be identified by cataloging public T cell receptors. Several DR-DQ haplotypes were handled as single units for association and clustering, since linkage in the cohort was strong. The study profiled the T cell repertoires of more than 500 subjects by immunosequencing and related them to cytomegalovirus serostatus. In a later analysis, previously published TCR beta repertoires from about 670 donors were re-analyzed and high-resolution HLA genotyping was added so that TCR occurrence patterns could be studied. In the later analysis, no new phenotypic data were used to find candidate immune exposures; instead, reliance was placed on TCR beta sequences and their occurrence across donors. High-throughput TCR immunosequencing, statistical association of individual TCRs with disease status, and machine learning were combined to predict cytomegalovirus infection status. In a later genetic analysis, genome-wide SNP genotypes for about 55% of the roughly 670 donors were used, and that subset was treated as a discovery cohort. Paper-wide results and their limitations: The cohort was sequenced for TCR beta chains only, and without alpha or paired-chain data the features that could be detected were limited. The study listed 164 TCR beta chains as associated with cytomegalovirus. In a later analysis, the rate of TCR association differed among HLA loci, with DRB1 alleles having the most associated TCRs and HLA-C alleles having the fewest. CMV serostatus was the only immune exposure information available for the cohort. In an earlier analysis of some 500 of the donors, most TCR beta V segments appeared in productive rearrangements about 87% or about 30% of the time, broadly matching IMGT annotations. In a later analysis, most CMV-associated TCR beta chains were found to appear HLA-restricted, with HLA associations seemingly driven largely by CMV exposure. Approximately 16 rarely observed V segments, including chromosome 9 orphons, were excluded from the earlier analysis of several hundred of the donors because counts were too low. When HLA alleles, especially DR and DQ, strongly co-occurred, TCR associations were difficult to assign to individual alleles. Specific HLA alleles were associated with about 17,000 TCR beta sequences at a false discovery rate of 0.05 in a later analysis. Because HLA typing was unavailable for some donors at each locus, only the typed subset was used in association tests. Some IMGT-functional V segments, including TRBV6-2 and TRBV6-3, could not be told apart with the 87-base-pair reads, so those segments were excluded. A later analysis found that HLA-associated TCR beta chains were more clonally expanded and had lower generation probabilities than equally common non-associated chains. A further reported finding was that TCR beta sequences accurately predicted the HLA-A and HLA-B alleles for most subjects in the first cohort. In vitro tests confirmed that three of the cytomegalovirus-associated TCR beta chains recognize cytomegalovirus antigens. A group of highly shared sequence variants was considered likely to be a technical artifact of the sequencing pipeline. Most TCR sequences were observed very rarely across donors, whereas some public TCRs were present in many individuals. The authors suggested that the approach could potentially be generalized to other disease states and immunological phenotypes. A later analysis reported that several top co-occurrence clusters appeared linked to parvovirus B19, influenza, CMV and Epstein-Barr virus. Compared with the approximately 670-donor mean, donors in an Asian-associated ancestry cluster had fewer N-insertions in productive TCRs, according to a later genetic analysis. V-gene and J-gene trimming of TCR beta chains was associated with a missense DCLRE1C variant in a later genetic analysis, and the association was replicated in an independent cohort. The presence/absence analyses assumed that sequencing depth was roughly uniform across donors, and that assumption may not be true. Linkage disequilibrium might explain the correlated functional status among segregating V segments, but an unknown experimental factor could not be excluded. The classifier was reported to diagnose cytomegalovirus status with high specificity and sensitivity in both the original cohort and the validation cohort.

The library was made by the immunoSEQ multiplex PCR assay. A mixture of 60 forward primers for TCR Vbeta segments and 13 reverse primers for TCR Jbeta segments was used in the multiplex PCR. Amplification of the CDR3 region of rearranged TCR beta genes was performed with a multiplex PCR assay on genomic DNA. On the Illumina HiSeq System, the amplified TCR beta libraries were sequenced as 87-base-pair reads. Processing in the source paper ran as follows. In a later analysis, approximately 74 million unique TCR beta chains were counted across the 650 to 750 repertoires, and roughly 11 million of these chains were shared by at least two donors. To remove PCR and sequencing errors, raw reads were error-corrected and collapsed into unique sequences using a nearest-neighbor algorithm that merged closely related sequences. Alignment of CDR3 sequences to IMGT reference sequences was used to assign V, D and J gene segments. For a sequence to be retained, at least a six-nucleotide match to both a V gene segment and a J gene segment was required. Rearrangements were classified as productive when the CDR3 lacked stop codons and remained in frame with V and J, and all other rearrangements were classified as non-productive. Following IMGT convention, CDR3 was defined as the stretch from the second conserved V-encoded cysteine to the conserved J-encoded phenylalanine. The earlier analysis of about 620 of the donors excluded sequences that lacked an unambiguous match to a single V gene segment. An earlier analysis of almost 600 of the donors classified V segments as functional when productive rearrangements were above 56.7% and as segregating when the standard deviation between donors was above 5%. A statistical classification framework was built for diagnosing cytomegalovirus status from the catalog of TCR beta chain sequences. A later analysis assigned V and J genes by comparing TCR nucleotide sequences with IMGT/GENE-DB human TR gene sequences. The TCRdist pipeline was used in a later analysis to assign CDR3 sequences and most-parsimonious VDJ recombination scenarios. A later analysis defined each TCR beta chain by its CDR3 amino acid sequence plus V-gene family, and excluded reads lacking a unique V-gene family. As a way to deal with suspected cross-contamination and a sequencing artifact, a later analysis dropped hundreds of nucleotide sequences that were highly shared and had low generation probability. In a later analysis, a clonal expansion index for each public chain was calculated from normalized within-repertoire ranks of inferred template counts. A later analysis computed generation probabilities with a VDJ recombination model fitted to out-of-frame rearrangements, and checked the results against IGoR. In a later analysis, TCR-TCR, TCR-HLA and TCR-CMV co-occurrence was scored with hypergeometric tests, and a repertoire-size bias correction was applied to TCR pairs. To estimate false discovery rates, a later analysis permuted the HLA or CMV assignments 20 times. In a later analysis, co-occurring TCRs were grouped using DBSCAN, and TCRdist sequence similarity was added for clustering within HLA-allele-positive subsets. For co-occurrence clustering, repertoires with fewer than 30,000 or more than 120,000 public chains were excluded, along with roughly 5 repertoires with anomalous nucleotide sharing. TCRdb took this table from immuneACCESS and kept in-frame rearrangements with V and J called. Such tables lack part of the clones; where checked against another copy, unresolved V genes explain under half of the gap, and the rest is unexplained. V, J and clone size were drawn from that table, and D and trimming were deduced from the DNA. The sample's own table lists 50,000 to 70,000 clones. The top ten constitute about 4% of the sample.

The cohort was made up of under 800 healthy bone marrow donors. Cohort members were all nominally healthy when sampled, although unrecorded immune exposures were likely present. The donor was CMV seronegative and belonged to the group of 350 or so seronegative cohort members. Each donor provided a peripheral blood sample, and peripheral blood mononuclear cells were used for TCR beta sequencing. The Qiagen DNeasy Blood Extraction Kit was used to extract genomic DNA from the blood cell samples. In the case of this clone: It lacks a known antigen.

The CDR1 and CDR2 encoded by the germline V gene (reference sequence) are SEHNR and FQNEAQ. From the cysteine up to the phenylalanine, the CDR3 has a length of 13 residues. Only CDR3 DNA is held: 39 bases, read in frame from base 1. V is pruned by 7 bases and J by 4 bases, leaving 5 bases of the junction without a gene match. The sequenced material came from PBMCs. The chain employs TRBV7-9 and TRBJ1-2, with TRBD1 matching 8 junction bases. This receptor was obtained from a woman aged 18-29 years in good health and CMV-seronegative. The CDR3 corresponds to CASTDRGGYGYTF. The sequenced DNA is TGTGCCAGCACCGACAGGGGAGGCTATGGCTACACCTTC.